Sequencing of this TCR beta chain was carried out in a study of CD8 T cells in Susac syndrome. Healthy donors, matched for age and sex, constituted the control group. A quantity of roughly 0.5 to 1 ug RNA underwent reverse transcription using random hexamers. TCRdb re-called the immunoSEQ multiplex PCR reads through MiXCR, storing one row per CDR3 protein. Among over 100,000 distinct CDR3 sequences listed, 85% to 95% were seen once. This clonotype originated in a human donor in good health. The sequencing sample was made of CD8+ T cells from PBMCs.

The CDR3 DNA follows: TGTGCCAGCAGCGTAGACGGAGGGGGGAGCGTCGGGGAGCTGTTTTTT. Translation: CASSVDGGGSVGELFF. The chain couples TRBV9 to TRBJ2-2; D is tentatively TRBD1 or TRBD2 (6 bases each). Germline V gene data show CDR1 as SGDLS and CDR2 as YYNGEE. The CDR3 has 16 residues. V lost 0 bases and J lost 7, with 16 bases in between.